One T cell receptor beta chain is described in this entry. This sample is drawn from a study of cytomegalovirus exposure and HLA in healthy donors. The CDR3 extends over 16 amino acids. V was shortened by 0 bases and J by 4 bases, with 15 bases between the two germline ends. CDR1 is SGHDN and CDR2 is FVKESK in the germline V gene. Both 60 Vbeta primers and 13 Jbeta primers went into the PCR. Libraries were prepared by immunoSEQ multiplex PCR; TCRdb keeps only in-frame clonotypes and omits some of them. The sample carries 120,000 to 150,000 clones, around 78% recorded once. The chain links TRBV14 to TRBJ1-2; D is ambiguous. This TCR came from a man between 40 and 49 years old in good health and CMV-seropositive. Material for sequencing was PBMCs. The CDR3 loop is CASSQDLPGLIYGYTF. CDR3 sequence (DNA): TGTGCCAGCAGCCAAGATCTACCCGGACTGATCTATGGCTACACCTTC.